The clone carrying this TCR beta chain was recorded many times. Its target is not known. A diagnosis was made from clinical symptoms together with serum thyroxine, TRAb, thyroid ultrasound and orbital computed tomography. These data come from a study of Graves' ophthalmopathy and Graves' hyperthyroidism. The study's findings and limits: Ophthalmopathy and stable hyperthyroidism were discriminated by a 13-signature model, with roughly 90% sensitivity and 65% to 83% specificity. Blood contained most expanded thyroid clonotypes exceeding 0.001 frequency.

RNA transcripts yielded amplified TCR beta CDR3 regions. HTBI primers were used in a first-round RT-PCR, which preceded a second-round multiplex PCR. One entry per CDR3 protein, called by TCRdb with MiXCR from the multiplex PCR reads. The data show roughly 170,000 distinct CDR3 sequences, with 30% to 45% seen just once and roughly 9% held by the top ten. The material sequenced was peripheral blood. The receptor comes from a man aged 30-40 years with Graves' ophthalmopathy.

This chain's CDR3 is CAIAGAGAYEQYF. As DNA, the CDR3 is TGTGCCATCGCGGGGGCGGGGGCCTACGAGCAGTACTTC. This sequence joins TRBV10-3 and TRBJ2-7; a possible D gene is TRBD2 (7 bases). Trimming pared 8 bases from V and 2 bases from J, leaving 13 bases between. Germline V CDR1 and CDR2: ENHRY, SYGVKD. The CDR3 totals 13 residues.